The TCR beta chain under discussion was sequenced for a study of blood T cell repertoires in COVID-19. Assay used: immunoSEQ multiplex PCR; TCRdb lists only in-frame clones, some missing. Of approximately 230,000 clones listed, around nine tenths are singletons. The ends were cut back, 3 bases at V and 0 bases at J, with 8 bases in the middle. The CDR3 loop spans 14 amino acids. Germline loops: CDR1 SGHVS, CDR2 FQNEAQ. The source of this sequence is a woman between 18 and 29 years old who had recovered from COVID-19. The sequencing input was PBMCs or T cells enriched from blood (not recorded which). The chain carries TRBV7-8 and TRBJ1-1; D uncertain. The CDR3 DNA follows: TGTGCCAGCAGCTTTACAGTACTGAACACTGAAGCTTTCTTT. Encoded protein: CASSFTVLNTEAFF.